This is a list of T cell receptor beta chains from one sample in a study of T cells in Graves' hyperthyroidism and ophthalmopathy. TCRdb processed the multiplex PCR reads anew with MiXCR; each CDR3 protein has one entry. The sample has 360,000 or so distinct CDR3 sequences, about a fifth seen once; the top ten hold 3.5% to 4%. The sequenced sample consisted of blood. These receptors were taken from a woman under 30 with Graves' hyperthyroidism. Each CDR3 is given with its conserved first and last residue. The D gene is left open where the match is weak. For some rows the clone size is stated as once, few or many, or as a class when expanded; others skip it.

CDR3nt: TGTGCCAGCAGATCTAGCGGGGGGTCTGCCGAGCAGTACTTC; CDR3aa: CASRSSGGSAEQYF; j_gene: TRBJ2-7; v_gene: TRBV12-3/TRBV12-4; abundance: many; d_gene: TRBD2
CDR3nt: TGCAGTGCTAGTACTGCCCGGTTGGGCACTGAAGCTTTCTTT; CDR3aa: CSASTARLGTEAFF; j_gene: TRBJ1-1; v_gene: TRBV20-1; abundance: many; d_gene: -
CDR3nt: TGTGCCAGCAGCTTCCTAGCGGGGGTTGGGACCCAGTACTTC; CDR3aa: CASSFLAGVGTQYF; j_gene: TRBJ2-5; v_gene: TRBV7-3; abundance: -; d_gene: TRBD2
CDR3nt: TGTGCCAGCAGCTTAAAAACAGGGAATCAGCCCCAGCATTTT; CDR3aa: CASSLKTGNQPQHF; j_gene: TRBJ1-5; v_gene: TRBV7-2; abundance: many; d_gene: -
CDR3nt: TGTGCCAGCAGCAGACACGTCGGCGGTAGCAATCAGCCCCAGCATTTT; CDR3aa: CASSRHVGGSNQPQHF; j_gene: TRBJ1-5; v_gene: TRBV11-2; abundance: many; d_gene: -
CDR3nt: TGTGCCAGCAGCTTAGGCCATAGCAATCAGCCCCAGCATTTT; CDR3aa: CASSLGHSNQPQHF; j_gene: TRBJ1-5; v_gene: TRBV7-2; abundance: many; d_gene: -
CDR3nt: TGTGCCACCAGCAGAGATAAGAGGGGTACTGAAGCTTTCTTT; CDR3aa: CATSRDKRGTEAFF; j_gene: TRBJ1-1; v_gene: TRBV15; abundance: -; d_gene: -
CDR3nt: TGTGCCAGCAGCGCCCAACAGAAGAACACTGAAGCTTTCTTT; CDR3aa: CASSAQQKNTEAFF; j_gene: TRBJ1-1; v_gene: TRBV9; abundance: few; d_gene: -
CDR3nt: TGTGCCAGTAGTATTTTTGGTCGCCCAGCGGTCAATGGCTACACCTTC; CDR3aa: CASSIFGRPAVNGYTF; j_gene: TRBJ1-2; v_gene: TRBV19; abundance: many; d_gene: -
CDR3nt: TGTGCCACCAGCAGGGAAAGACAGCTGAACACTGAAGCTTTCTTT; CDR3aa: CATSRERQLNTEAFF; j_gene: TRBJ1-1; v_gene: TRBV10-3; abundance: -; d_gene: -
CDR3nt: TGTGCCAGCAGCGCCCGACAGGCATCCTACGAGCAGTACTTC; CDR3aa: CASSARQASYEQYF; j_gene: TRBJ2-7; v_gene: TRBV9; abundance: many; d_gene: -
CDR3nt: TGTGCCAGTGAACAGGGGGCGGACGAGCAGTACTTC; CDR3aa: CASEQGADEQYF; j_gene: TRBJ2-7; v_gene: TRBV28; abundance: -; d_gene: TRBD1
CDR3nt: TGTGCCAGCAGTTACCTCGGACAGCCAGCTTTCTTT; CDR3aa: CASSYLGQPAFF; j_gene: TRBJ1-1; v_gene: TRBV6-5; abundance: many; d_gene: -
CDR3nt: TGTGCCAGCAGCCGCATGGGTGGTTTCCAAGAGACCCAGTACTTC; CDR3aa: CASSRMGGFQETQYF; j_gene: TRBJ2-5; v_gene: TRBV14; abundance: many; d_gene: -
CDR3nt: TGTGCCAGCAGTCCCGGGACAGGTGCCTTTAAAGCTTTCTTT; CDR3aa: CASSPGTGAFKAFF; j_gene: TRBJ1-1; v_gene: TRBV6-1; abundance: few; d_gene: TRBD1
CDR3nt: TGCAGTGGGGGGCCGGATCAGCCCCAGCATTTT; CDR3aa: CSGGPDQPQHF; j_gene: TRBJ1-5; v_gene: TRBV20-1; abundance: many; d_gene: -
CDR3nt: TGTGCCAGCAGCTTAGGTGGCAATTATCAGCCCCAGCATTTT; CDR3aa: CASSLGGNYQPQHF; j_gene: TRBJ1-5; v_gene: TRBV7-6; abundance: many; d_gene: -
CDR3nt: TGTGCCAGCAGTTATGAGACTCTATGGGACTTCGGGGAGCTGTTTTTT; CDR3aa: CASSYETLWDFGELFF; j_gene: TRBJ2-2; v_gene: TRBV6-5; abundance: many; d_gene: -
CDR3nt: TGCGCCAGCAGTTCCCAAGGTTACTATGGCTACACCTTC; CDR3aa: CASSSQGYYGYTF; j_gene: TRBJ1-2; v_gene: TRBV5-1; abundance: many; d_gene: -
CDR3nt: TGTGCCAGCAGTTCTAGGACAGGGTCTAATTCACCCCTCCACTTT; CDR3aa: CASSSRTGSNSPLHF; j_gene: TRBJ1-6; v_gene: TRBV27; abundance: many; d_gene: TRBD1
CDR3nt: TGCAGTGCTAGGGGTATCCAGGACACTGAAGCTTTCTTT; CDR3aa: CSARGIQDTEAFF; j_gene: TRBJ1-1; v_gene: TRBV20-1; abundance: many; d_gene: -
CDR3nt: TGTGCCAGCAGTTTAGCAGAGACTAGCGGGAGGCACCAAGAGACCCAGTACTTC; CDR3aa: CASSLAETSGRHQETQYF; j_gene: TRBJ2-5; v_gene: TRBV12-3/TRBV12-4; abundance: few; d_gene: TRBD2
CDR3nt: TGTGCCAGCAGTTTGGGGGAACATAGCAATCAGCCCCAGCATTTT; CDR3aa: CASSLGEHSNQPQHF; j_gene: TRBJ1-5; v_gene: TRBV28; abundance: many; d_gene: -
CDR3nt: TGTGCCAGCAGCTGGGACAGCTTAGCCAAAAACATTCAGTACTTC; CDR3aa: CASSWDSLAKNIQYF; j_gene: TRBJ2-4; v_gene: TRBV4-2; abundance: -; d_gene: TRBD1
CDR3nt: TGTGCCAGCAGTGATGACAGGGGTCCCACTAACTATGGCTACACCTTC; CDR3aa: CASSDDRGPTNYGYTF; j_gene: TRBJ1-2; v_gene: TRBV12-3/TRBV12-4; abundance: -; d_gene: TRBD1
CDR3nt: TGTGCCAGCAGCTGGCAACAGTCTTACACCGGGGAGCTGTTTTTT; CDR3aa: CASSWQQSYTGELFF; j_gene: TRBJ2-2; v_gene: TRBV7-8; abundance: many; d_gene: -
CDR3nt: TGCGCCAGCAGCTTGGTTCAGGGGGCAAAAGGTGCCTCGGGGGAGCTGTTTTTT; CDR3aa: CASSLVQGAKGASGELFF; j_gene: TRBJ2-2; v_gene: TRBV5-1; abundance: few; d_gene: TRBD1
CDR3nt: TGTGCCATCGGGGGGACCTCCACCTACGAGCAGTACTTC; CDR3aa: CAIGGTSTYEQYF; j_gene: TRBJ2-7; v_gene: TRBV10-3; abundance: many; d_gene: -
CDR3nt: TGTGCCAGCACCATGGGACAGGGGGCCTACGAGCAGTACTTC; CDR3aa: CASTMGQGAYEQYF; j_gene: TRBJ2-7; v_gene: TRBV6-1; abundance: many; d_gene: TRBD1
CDR3nt: TGCGCCAGCTCCTCACAGGGTTTGTCCGGGGAGCTGTTTTTT; CDR3aa: CASSSQGLSGELFF; j_gene: TRBJ2-2; v_gene: TRBV5-1; abundance: -; d_gene: -
CDR3nt: TGTGCCAGCAGCCAGGACAGGACGGACACTGAAGCTTTCTTT; CDR3aa: CASSQDRTDTEAFF; j_gene: TRBJ1-1; v_gene: TRBV14; abundance: many; d_gene: TRBD1
CDR3nt: TGTGCCAGCAGCCCCTCCGGGAGCTATGGCTACACCTTC; CDR3aa: CASSPSGSYGYTF; j_gene: TRBJ1-2; v_gene: TRBV6-4; abundance: many; d_gene: -
CDR3nt: TGTGCCAGCAGTGAAGAAATAGGGACCTACGAGCAGTACTTC; CDR3aa: CASSEEIGTYEQYF; j_gene: TRBJ2-7; v_gene: TRBV6-1; abundance: -; d_gene: -
CDR3nt: TGTGCCAGCAGTTACTCGATGAGCGGGGGGGGGGAGACCCAGTACTTC; CDR3aa: CASSYSMSGGGETQYF; j_gene: TRBJ2-5; v_gene: TRBV6-5; abundance: many; d_gene: TRBD2
CDR3nt: TGTGCCAGCAGCTTTGCCAGGACTGAAGCTTTCTTT; CDR3aa: CASSFARTEAFF; j_gene: TRBJ1-1; v_gene: TRBV11-2; abundance: many; d_gene: -
CDR3nt: TGTGCCAGCAACAGGGCACGCAATCAGCCCCAGCATTTT; CDR3aa: CASNRARNQPQHF; j_gene: TRBJ1-5; v_gene: TRBV12-3/TRBV12-4; abundance: many; d_gene: -
CDR3nt: TGTGCCAGCACGGACACAGGGGGCTCTGAAGCTTTCTTT; CDR3aa: CASTDTGGSEAFF; j_gene: TRBJ1-1; v_gene: TRBV12-3/TRBV12-4; abundance: many; d_gene: TRBD1
CDR3nt: TGCGCCAGCTCGAGGGATGTGGACACTGAAGCTTTCTTT; CDR3aa: CASSRDVDTEAFF; j_gene: TRBJ1-1; v_gene: TRBV5-1; abundance: many; d_gene: -
CDR3nt: TGTGCCATCGCCGGGACAGATTCCTACGAGCAGTACTTC; CDR3aa: CAIAGTDSYEQYF; j_gene: TRBJ2-7; v_gene: TRBV10-3; abundance: many; d_gene: TRBD1
CDR3nt: TGTGCCAGCACACTGGGCGGGGACGAGACCCAGTACTTC; CDR3aa: CASTLGGDETQYF; j_gene: TRBJ2-5; v_gene: TRBV28; abundance: many; d_gene: -
CDR3nt: TGCAGTGCTAGAGATGGCCGACAGAACCATAATTCACCCCTCCACTTT; CDR3aa: CSARDGRQNHNSPLHF; j_gene: TRBJ1-6; v_gene: TRBV20-1; abundance: few; d_gene: -
CDR3nt: TGTGCCAGCAGTCCAGGGGTCAGGGGCTACGAGCAGTACTTC; CDR3aa: CASSPGVRGYEQYF; j_gene: TRBJ2-7; v_gene: TRBV7-2; abundance: many; d_gene: -